Below are 16 T cell receptor beta chains sequenced from a single sample in a study of CD8 T cells in ankylosing spondylitis. TCRdb called the 5' RACE reads again in MiXCR, with one record for every CDR3 protein. Of 350,000 to 450,000 distinct CDR3 sequences detected, approximately 22% appear once; the ten largest clones hold around 13%. What was sequenced was blood, either unsorted or a sorted T cell fraction (not recorded which). Source of these receptors: a male donor with ankylosing spondylitis or in good health (not recorded which).

The table lists this clonotype with a few counts. The rearrangement joins TRBV7-3 to TRBJ2-3; no definite D call. The CDR3 covers 14 residues. CDR1 is SGHTA and CDR2 is FQGTGA in the germline V gene. V was cut by 2 bases and J by 2 bases, with 8 bases left in between. CDR3 bases: TGTGCCAGCAGCTTAGGTCCAGACACAGATACGCAGTATTTT. Its translation is CASSLGPDTDTQYF.

This clonotype was observed at least ten times. Here the CDR3 reads CSVTGSSTEAFF. The CDR3 DNA reads as TGCAGCGTCACAGGGTCGAGCACTGAAGCTTTCTTT. The chain combines TRBV29-1 with TRBJ1-1; possibly TRBD1 for D (6 bases). Germline V gene data show CDR1 as SQVTM and CDR2 as ANQGSEA. Between the trimmed V and J ends, which lost 6 bases and 4 bases, there was a span of 12 bases. This CDR3 is 12 amino acids long.

This clonotype was detected a few times. The J gene is TRBJ2-7, the V gene TRBV7-2; perhaps TRBD2 as D (5 bases). The CDR3 sequence is 16 residues long. Trimming shortened V by 1 base and J by 0 bases, and 13 bases separated the two germline ends. CDR1 and CDR2 (germline): SGHTA, FQGNSA. The CDR3, as DNA: TGTGCCAGCAGCTTAGAACGGATCGGGAACTCCTACGAGCAGTACTTC. Translated, it gives CASSLERIGNSYEQYF.

In its sample, this clonotype was seen many times. The rearrangement joins TRBV7-9 to TRBJ2-2; unclear D gene. The CDR3 is 12 amino acids. Trimming pared 5 bases from V and 1 base from J, leaving 2 bases between. Germline CDR1 reads SEHNR; CDR2 reads FQNEAQ (reference sequence). This chain's CDR3 is CASSENTGELFF. CDR3 DNA sequence: TGTGCCAGCAGCGAGAACACCGGGGAGCTGTTTTTT.

The V gene is TRBV6-5, the J gene TRBJ2-5; D gene ambiguous. The length of the CDR3 is 16 residues. V gave up 0 bases and J gave up 2 bases, with 13 bases separating them. From germline, CDR1 is MNHEY and CDR2 SVGAGI. The CDR3 bases are TGTGCCAGCAGTTACTCGATAGCAACCGGTCAAGAGACCCAGTACTTC. This encodes CASSYSIATGQETQYF.

This clonotype occurred many times. The CDR3 reads CASSLGHPTYEQYF. CDR3 sequence (DNA): TGTGCCAGCAGCTTGGGACATCCAACCTACGAGCAGTACTTC. J is TRBJ2-7 and V is TRBV5-5, with D unclear. Germline CDR1 and CDR2: SGHKS and YYEKEE (reference sequence). The ends were cut back, 0 bases at V and 2 bases at J, with 9 bases in the middle. CDR3 length equals 14 residues.

The chain links TRBV4-2 to TRBJ2-1, with unresolved D. The CDR3 loop spans 13 amino acids. V was pared by 8 bases and J by 2 bases, with 10 bases between. From germline, CDR1 is LGHNA and CDR2 YNFKEQ. CDR3 sequence: CASEGFPYNEQFF. In DNA, the CDR3 is TGTGCCAGCGAAGGCTTCCCCTACAATGAGCAGTTCTTC.

This clonotype has only a few counts. J is TRBJ2-7 and V is TRBV15; TRBD2 is a possible D gene (6 bases). CDR1 LNHNV and CDR2 YYDKDF come from the germline V gene (reference sequence). CDR3 length equals 13 residues. V lost 0 bases, J lost 6 bases, and 9 bases lay in between. The DNA for the CDR3 is TGTGCCACCAGCAGAGATGTCGGGGGCGAGCAGTACTTC. Amino acid sequence: CATSRDVGGEQYF.

This chain links TRBV11-1 with TRBJ2-1; D gene unclear. The CDR3 is 19 residues long. Per germline, CDR1 SGHAT and CDR2 FQDESV (reference sequence). Between the trimmed V and J ends, which lost 1 base and 1 base, there was a span of 20 bases. This chain's CDR3 is CASSLDFPLGLESYNEQFF. The DNA for the CDR3 is TGTGCCAGCAGCTTAGATTTCCCCTTGGGTCTCGAATCCTACAATGAGCAGTTCTTC.

There are many counts of this clonotype. This chain uses TRBV12-3 or TRBV12-4 with TRBJ2-2; D unclear. Deletions cut 2 bases from V and 4 bases from J, with 8 bases between. The CDR3 totals 14 residues. The CDR3 DNA follows: TGTGCCAGCAGTTTATCGCCCGGCACCGGGGAGCTGTTTTTT. This codes for CASSLSPGTGELFF.

The chain combines TRBV6-5 with TRBJ2-1, with D perhaps matching TRBD1 or TRBD2 (5 bases each). Per germline, CDR1 MNHEY and CDR2 SVGAGI. The CDR3 length is 15 residues. The V end was cut by 4 bases, the J end by 3 bases, with 13 bases between. As DNA, the CDR3 is TGTGCCAGCAGTTCGGGACCGGGGATCTACAATGAGCAGTTCTTC. Residues: CASSSGPGIYNEQFF.

This chain uses TRBV7-9 with TRBJ2-3; D ambiguous. Trimming cost V 4 bases and J 3 bases, with 14 bases left between them. Germline V CDR1 and CDR2: SEHNR, FQNEAQ (reference sequence). The CDR3 spans 15 residues. The CDR3: CASSSFKRDTDTQYF. The CDR3 nucleotides read TGTGCCAGCAGCTCATTTAAACGAGATACAGATACGCAGTATTTT.

V is TRBV7-9 and J is TRBJ1-1; D ambiguous. The germline V gene has CDR1 SEHNR and CDR2 FQNEAQ (reference sequence). The V and J ends lost 5 bases and 2 bases respectively, with 9 bases between them. There are 13 residues in the CDR3. The CDR3, as DNA: TGTGCCAGCAGCCCAGGTATTAACACTGAAGCTTTCTTT. Translated: CASSPGINTEAFF.

This chain links TRBV7-9 with TRBJ2-1; D is undetermined. V was trimmed by 5 bases and J by 3 bases, leaving 14 bases between them. The CDR3 consists of 15 residues. Germline assignment: CDR1 SEHNR and CDR2 FQNEAQ (reference sequence). CDR3 DNA sequence: TGTGCCAGCAGCCCGACCCTAGACATCTACAATGAGCAGTTCTTC. Protein: CASSPTLDIYNEQFF.

The chain has TRBV27 and TRBJ2-2; the match to TRBD2 covers 11 bases. Germline V gene sequence: CDR1 MNHEY, CDR2 SMNVEV (reference sequence). V lost 6 bases, J lost 7 bases, and 4 bases stayed unmatched. The CDR3 sequence is 14 residues long. CDR3 coding DNA: TGTGCCAGCAGATTAGCGGGGGGGAGCGGGGAGCTGTTTTTT. This sequence encodes CASRLAGGSGELFF.

The rearrangement uses TRBV7-9 and TRBJ1-6; D is uncertain. Germline CDR1 and CDR2: SEHNR and FQNEAQ (reference sequence). This CDR3 spans 14 amino acids. V lost 5 bases to trimming and J lost 7 bases, with 12 bases between them. The DNA of the CDR3 is TGTGCCAGCAGCCTGGAAGACCTAAATTCACCCCTCCACTTT. Translation: CASSLEDLNSPLHF.